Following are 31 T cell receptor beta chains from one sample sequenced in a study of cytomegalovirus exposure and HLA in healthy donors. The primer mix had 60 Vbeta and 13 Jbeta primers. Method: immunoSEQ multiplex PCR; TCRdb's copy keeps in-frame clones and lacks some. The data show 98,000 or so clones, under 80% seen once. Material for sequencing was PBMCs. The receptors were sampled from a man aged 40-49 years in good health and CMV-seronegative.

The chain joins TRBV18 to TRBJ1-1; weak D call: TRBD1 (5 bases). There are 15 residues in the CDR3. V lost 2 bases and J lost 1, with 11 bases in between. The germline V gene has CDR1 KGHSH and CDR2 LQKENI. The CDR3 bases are TGTGCCAGCTCACCAGGGGACGGGGGGAACACTGAAGCTTTCTTT. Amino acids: CASSPGDGGNTEAFF.

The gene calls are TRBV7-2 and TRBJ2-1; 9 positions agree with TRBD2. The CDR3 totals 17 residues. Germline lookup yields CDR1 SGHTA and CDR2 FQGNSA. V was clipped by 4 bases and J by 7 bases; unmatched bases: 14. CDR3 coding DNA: TGTGCCAGCAGCTCCGGCTTAGCGGGAGCCGCAGGGAATGAGCAGTTCTTC. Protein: CASSSGLAGAAGNEQFF.

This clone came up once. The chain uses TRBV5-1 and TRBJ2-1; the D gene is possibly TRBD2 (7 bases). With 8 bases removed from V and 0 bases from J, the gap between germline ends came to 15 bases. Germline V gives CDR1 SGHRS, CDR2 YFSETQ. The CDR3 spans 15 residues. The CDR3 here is CASYLGGGSYNEQFF. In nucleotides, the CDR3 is TGCGCCAGTTACCTAGGGGGGGGCTCCTACAATGAGCAGTTCTTC.

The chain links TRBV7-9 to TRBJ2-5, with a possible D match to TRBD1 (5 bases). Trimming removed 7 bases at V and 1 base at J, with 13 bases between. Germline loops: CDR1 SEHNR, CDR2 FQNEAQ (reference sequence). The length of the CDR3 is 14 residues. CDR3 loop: CASTIDRFQETQYF. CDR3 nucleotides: TGTGCCAGCACTATCGACAGATTCCAAGAGACCCAGTACTTC.

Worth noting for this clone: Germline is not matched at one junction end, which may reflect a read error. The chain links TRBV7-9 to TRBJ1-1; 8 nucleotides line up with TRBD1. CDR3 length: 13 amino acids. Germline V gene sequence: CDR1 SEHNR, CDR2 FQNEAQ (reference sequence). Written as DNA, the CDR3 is TGTTCCAGCAGCTATACAGGGGGGACTGAAGCTTTCTTT. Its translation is CSSSYTGGTEAFF.

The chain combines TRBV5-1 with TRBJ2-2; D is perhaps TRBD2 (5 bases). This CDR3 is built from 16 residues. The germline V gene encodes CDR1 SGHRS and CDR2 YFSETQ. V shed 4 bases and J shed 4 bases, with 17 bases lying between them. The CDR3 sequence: CASSKASGVGTGELFF. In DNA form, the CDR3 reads TGCGCCAGCAGCAAAGCGTCCGGGGTAGGCACCGGGGAGCTGTTTTTT. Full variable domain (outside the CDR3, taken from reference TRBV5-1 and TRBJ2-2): KAGVTQTPRYLIKTRGQQVTLSCSPISGHRSVSWYQQTPGQGLQFLFEYFSETQRNKGNFPGRFSGRQFSNSRSEMNVSTLELGDSALYLCASSKASGVGTGELFFGEGSRLTVL.

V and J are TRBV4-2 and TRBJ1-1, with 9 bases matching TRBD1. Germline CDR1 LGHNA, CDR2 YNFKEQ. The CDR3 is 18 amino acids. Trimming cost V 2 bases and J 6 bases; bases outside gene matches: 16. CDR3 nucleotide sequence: TGTGCCAGCAGCCAATACGTACCGGGACAGGGAAACATCGCTGAAGCTTTCTTT. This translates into CASSQYVPGQGNIAEAFF.

CDR3 amino acids: CASSLGYSQETQYF. The CDR3 region has the DNA TGTGCCAGCAGCTTGGGCTACTCCCAAGAGACCCAGTACTTC. The gene calls are TRBV11-2 and TRBJ2-5; no reliable D call. CDR3 size: 14 residues. Trimming took 3 bases from V and 1 from J, leaving 9 bases between them. The germline V gene has CDR1 SGHAT and CDR2 FQNNGV. The full variable domain, its missing parts supplied by reference TRBV11-2 and TRBJ2-5, is EAGVAQSPRYKIIEKRQSVAFWCNPISGHATLYWYQQILGQGPKLLIQFQNNGVVDDSQLPKDRFSAERLKGVDSTLKIQPAKLEDSAVYLCASSLGYSQETQYFGPGTRLLVL.

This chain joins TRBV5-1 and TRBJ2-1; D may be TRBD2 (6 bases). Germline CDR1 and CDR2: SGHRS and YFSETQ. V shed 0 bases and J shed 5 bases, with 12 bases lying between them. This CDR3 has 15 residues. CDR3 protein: CASSLARGGNNEQFF. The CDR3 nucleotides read TGCGCCAGCAGCTTGGCCCGGGGCGGGAACAATGAGCAGTTCTTC.

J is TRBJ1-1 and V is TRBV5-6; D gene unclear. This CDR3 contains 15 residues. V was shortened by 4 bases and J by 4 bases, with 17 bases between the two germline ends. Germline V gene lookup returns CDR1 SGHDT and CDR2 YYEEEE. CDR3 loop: CASSPEADFGTEAFF. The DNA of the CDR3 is TGTGCCAGCAGCCCCGAGGCGGATTTTGGCACTGAAGCTTTCTTT.

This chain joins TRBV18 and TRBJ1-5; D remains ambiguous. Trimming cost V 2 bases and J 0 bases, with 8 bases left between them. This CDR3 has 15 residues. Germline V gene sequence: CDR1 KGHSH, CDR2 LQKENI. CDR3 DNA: TGTGCCAGCTCACCAAAACGGTATAGCAATCAGCCCCAGCATTTT. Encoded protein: CASSPKRYSNQPQHF.

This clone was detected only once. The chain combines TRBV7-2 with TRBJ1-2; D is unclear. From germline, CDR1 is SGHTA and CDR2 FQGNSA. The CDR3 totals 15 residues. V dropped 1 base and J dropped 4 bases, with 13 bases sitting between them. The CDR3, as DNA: TGTGCCAGCAGCTTAGTAGGCCCTCGGGGCTATGGCTACACCTTC. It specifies CASSLVGPRGYGYTF. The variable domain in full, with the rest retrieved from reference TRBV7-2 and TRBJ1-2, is GAGVSQSPSNKVTEKGKDVELRCDPISGHTALYWYRQSLGQGLEFLIYFQGNSAPDKSGLPSDRFSAERTGGSVSTLTIQRTQQEDSAVYLCASSLVGPRGYGYTFGSGTRLTVV.

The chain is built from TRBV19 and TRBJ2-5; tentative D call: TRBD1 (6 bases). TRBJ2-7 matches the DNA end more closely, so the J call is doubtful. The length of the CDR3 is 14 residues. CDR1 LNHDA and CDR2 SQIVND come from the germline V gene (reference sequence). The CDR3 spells CASSFDRSSYEQYF. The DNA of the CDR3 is TGTGCCAGTAGTTTCGACAGGAGTTCCTACGAGCAGTACTTC.

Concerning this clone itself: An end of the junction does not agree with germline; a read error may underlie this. CDR3 in DNA: TGTTCCAGCAGCCCCCTCCGGACTAGCGGGAGAAGGGGAGGTGAGACCCAGTACTTC. Its translation: CSSSPLRTSGRRGGETQYF. This sequence joins TRBV7-9 and TRBJ2-5; TRBD2 matches 13 bases. This CDR3 spans 19 amino acids. Looked up from germline, CDR1 is SEHNR and CDR2 is FQNEAQ (reference sequence).

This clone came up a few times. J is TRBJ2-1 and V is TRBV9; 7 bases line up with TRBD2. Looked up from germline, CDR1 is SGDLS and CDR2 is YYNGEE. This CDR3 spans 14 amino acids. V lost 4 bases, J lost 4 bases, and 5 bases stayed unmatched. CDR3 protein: CASSSPSGYNEQFF. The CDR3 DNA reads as TGTGCCAGCAGCTCTCCTAGCGGATACAATGAGCAGTTCTTC. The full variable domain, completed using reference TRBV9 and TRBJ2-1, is DSGVTQTPKHLITATGQRVTLRCSPRSGDLSVYWYQQSLDQGLQFLIQYYNGEERAKGNILERFSAQQFPDLHSELNLSSLELGDSALYFCASSSPSGYNEQFFGPGTRLTVL.

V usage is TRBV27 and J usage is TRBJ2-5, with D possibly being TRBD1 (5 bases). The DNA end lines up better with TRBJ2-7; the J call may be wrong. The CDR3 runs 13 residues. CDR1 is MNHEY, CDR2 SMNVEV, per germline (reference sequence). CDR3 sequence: CASMGPVSYEQYF. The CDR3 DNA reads TGTGCCAGCATGGGGCCGGTCTCCTACGAGCAGTACTTC.

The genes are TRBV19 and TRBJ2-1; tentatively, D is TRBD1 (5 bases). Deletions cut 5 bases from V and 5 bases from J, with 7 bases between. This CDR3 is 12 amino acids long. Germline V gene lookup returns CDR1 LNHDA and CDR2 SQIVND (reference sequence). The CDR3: CASSLGHNEQFF. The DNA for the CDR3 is TGTGCCAGTAGTTTGGGGCACAATGAGCAGTTCTTC.

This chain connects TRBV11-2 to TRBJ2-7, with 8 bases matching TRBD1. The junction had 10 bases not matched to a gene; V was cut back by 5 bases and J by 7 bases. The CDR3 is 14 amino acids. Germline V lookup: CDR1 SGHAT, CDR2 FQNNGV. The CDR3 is CASSRQGFPGEQYF. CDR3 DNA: TGTGCCAGCAGCCGACAGGGGTTTCCGGGGGAGCAGTACTTC.

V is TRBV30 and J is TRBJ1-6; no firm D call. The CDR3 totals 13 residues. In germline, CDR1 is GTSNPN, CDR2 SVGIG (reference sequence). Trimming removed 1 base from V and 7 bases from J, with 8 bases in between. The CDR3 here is CAWSGAPNSPLHF. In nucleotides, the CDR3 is TGTGCCTGGAGTGGGGCACCGAATTCACCCCTCCACTTT.

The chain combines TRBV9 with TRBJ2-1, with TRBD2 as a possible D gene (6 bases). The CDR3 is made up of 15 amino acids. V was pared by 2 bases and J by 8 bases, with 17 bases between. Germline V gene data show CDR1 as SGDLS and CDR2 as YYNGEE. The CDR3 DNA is TGTGCCAGCAGCGTTGCCGGGACTCCTGCCGATGAGCAGTTCTTC. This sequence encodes CASSVAGTPADEQFF.

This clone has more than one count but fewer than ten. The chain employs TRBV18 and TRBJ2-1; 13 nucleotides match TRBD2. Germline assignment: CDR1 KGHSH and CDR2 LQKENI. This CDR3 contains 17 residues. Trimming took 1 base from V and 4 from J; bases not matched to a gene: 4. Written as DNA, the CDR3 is TGTGCCAGCTCACCACAACTAGCGGGAGGGAGTTACAATGAGCAGTTCTTC. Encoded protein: CASSPQLAGGSYNEQFF.

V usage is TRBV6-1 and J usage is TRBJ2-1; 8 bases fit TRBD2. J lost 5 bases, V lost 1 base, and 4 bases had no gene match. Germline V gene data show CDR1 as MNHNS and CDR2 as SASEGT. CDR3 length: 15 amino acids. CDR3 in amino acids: CASSEVSGIDNEQFF. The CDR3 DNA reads TGTGCCAGCAGTGAAGTTAGCGGGATAGACAATGAGCAGTTCTTC.

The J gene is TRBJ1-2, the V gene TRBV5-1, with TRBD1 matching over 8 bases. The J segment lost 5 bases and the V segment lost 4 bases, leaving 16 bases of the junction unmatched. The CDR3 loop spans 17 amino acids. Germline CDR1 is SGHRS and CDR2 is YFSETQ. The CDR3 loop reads CASSATEGRTGPYGYTF. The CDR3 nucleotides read TGCGCCAGCAGCGCCACCGAAGGGCGGACAGGGCCATATGGCTACACCTTC. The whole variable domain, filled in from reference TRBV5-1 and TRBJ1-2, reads KAGVTQTPRYLIKTRGQQVTLSCSPISGHRSVSWYQQTPGQGLQFLFEYFSETQRNKGNFPGRFSGRQFSNSRSEMNVSTLELGDSALYLCASSATEGRTGPYGYTFGSGTRLTVV.

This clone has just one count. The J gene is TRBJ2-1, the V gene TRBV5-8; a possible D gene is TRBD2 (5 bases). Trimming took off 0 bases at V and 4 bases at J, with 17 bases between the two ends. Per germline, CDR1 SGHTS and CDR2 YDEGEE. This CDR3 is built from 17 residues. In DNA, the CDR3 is TGTGCCAGCAGCTTGGGAGCCGGGAAGGCCCTATACAATGAGCAGTTCTTC. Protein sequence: CASSLGAGKALYNEQFF. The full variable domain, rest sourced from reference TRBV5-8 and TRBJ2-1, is EAGVTQSPTHLIKTRGQQATLRCSPISGHTSVYWYQQALGLGLQFLLWYDEGEERNRGNFPPRFSGRQFPNYSSELNVNALELEDSALYLCASSLGAGKALYNEQFFGPGTRLTVL.

CDR3 protein: CASSLTPSGETQYF. CDR3 sequence (DNA): TGTGCCAGCAGTTTAACCCCGTCGGGAGAGACCCAGTACTTC. The V call is TRBV28, the J call TRBJ2-5; D gene unclear. The CDR3 is made up of 14 amino acids. Germline values: CDR1 MDHEN, CDR2 SYDVKM. The V end lost 2 bases, the J end lost 4 bases, and 11 bases lay between the germline ends.

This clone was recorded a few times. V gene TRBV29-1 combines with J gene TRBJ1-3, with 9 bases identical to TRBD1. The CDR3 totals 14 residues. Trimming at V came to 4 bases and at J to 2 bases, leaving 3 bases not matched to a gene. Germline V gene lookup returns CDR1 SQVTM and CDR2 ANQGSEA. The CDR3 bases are TGCAGCGTTGGGACAGGGGATCCTGGAAACACCATATATTTT. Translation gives CSVGTGDPGNTIYF.

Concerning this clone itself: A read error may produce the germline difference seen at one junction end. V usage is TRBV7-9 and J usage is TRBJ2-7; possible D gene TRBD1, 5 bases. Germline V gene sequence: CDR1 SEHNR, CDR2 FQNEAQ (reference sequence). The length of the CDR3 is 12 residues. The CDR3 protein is CSSSPGAIEQYF. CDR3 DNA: TGTTCCAGCAGCCCTGGGGCAATCGAGCAGTACTTC.

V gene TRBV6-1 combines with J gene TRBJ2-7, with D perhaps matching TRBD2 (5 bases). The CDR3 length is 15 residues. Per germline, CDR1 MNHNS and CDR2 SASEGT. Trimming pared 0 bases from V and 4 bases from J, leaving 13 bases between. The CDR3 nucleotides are TGTGCCAGCAGTGAAGCGCTAACAGCGGCGTACGAGCAGTACTTC. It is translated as CASSEALTAAYEQYF.

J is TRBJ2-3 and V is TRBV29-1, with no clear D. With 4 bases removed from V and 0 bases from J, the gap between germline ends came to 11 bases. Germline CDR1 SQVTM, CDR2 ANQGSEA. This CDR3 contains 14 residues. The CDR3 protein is CSVALFSSTDTQYF. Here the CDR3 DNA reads TGCAGCGTTGCTTTGTTTTCTAGCACAGATACGCAGTATTTT.

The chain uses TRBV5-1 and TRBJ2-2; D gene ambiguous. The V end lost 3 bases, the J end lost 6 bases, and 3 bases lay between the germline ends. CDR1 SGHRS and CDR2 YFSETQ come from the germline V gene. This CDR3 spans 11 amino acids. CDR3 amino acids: CASSSAGELFF. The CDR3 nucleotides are TGCGCCAGCAGCTCTGCCGGGGAGCTGTTTTTT.

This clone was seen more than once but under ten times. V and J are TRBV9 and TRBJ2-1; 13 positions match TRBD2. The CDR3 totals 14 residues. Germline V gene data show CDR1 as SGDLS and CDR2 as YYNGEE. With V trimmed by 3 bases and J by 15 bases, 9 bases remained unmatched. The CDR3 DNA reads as TGTGCCAGCAGCGCAGGACTAGCGGGAGAACAACTGTTCTTC. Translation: CASSAGLAGEQLFF.